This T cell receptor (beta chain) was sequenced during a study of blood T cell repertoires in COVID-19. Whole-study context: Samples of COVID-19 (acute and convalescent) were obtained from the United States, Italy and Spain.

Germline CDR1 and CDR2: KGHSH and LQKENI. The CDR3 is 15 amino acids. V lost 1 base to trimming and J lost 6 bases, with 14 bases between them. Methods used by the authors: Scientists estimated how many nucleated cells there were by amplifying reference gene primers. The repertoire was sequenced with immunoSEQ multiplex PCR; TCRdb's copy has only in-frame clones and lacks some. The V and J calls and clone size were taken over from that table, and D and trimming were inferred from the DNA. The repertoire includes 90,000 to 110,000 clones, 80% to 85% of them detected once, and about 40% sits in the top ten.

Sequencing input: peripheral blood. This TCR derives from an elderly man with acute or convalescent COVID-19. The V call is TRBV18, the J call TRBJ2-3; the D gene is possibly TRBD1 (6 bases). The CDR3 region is CASSPQYTGSDTQYF. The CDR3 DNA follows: TGTGCCAGCTCACCACAATATACAGGGAGCGATACGCAGTATTTT.